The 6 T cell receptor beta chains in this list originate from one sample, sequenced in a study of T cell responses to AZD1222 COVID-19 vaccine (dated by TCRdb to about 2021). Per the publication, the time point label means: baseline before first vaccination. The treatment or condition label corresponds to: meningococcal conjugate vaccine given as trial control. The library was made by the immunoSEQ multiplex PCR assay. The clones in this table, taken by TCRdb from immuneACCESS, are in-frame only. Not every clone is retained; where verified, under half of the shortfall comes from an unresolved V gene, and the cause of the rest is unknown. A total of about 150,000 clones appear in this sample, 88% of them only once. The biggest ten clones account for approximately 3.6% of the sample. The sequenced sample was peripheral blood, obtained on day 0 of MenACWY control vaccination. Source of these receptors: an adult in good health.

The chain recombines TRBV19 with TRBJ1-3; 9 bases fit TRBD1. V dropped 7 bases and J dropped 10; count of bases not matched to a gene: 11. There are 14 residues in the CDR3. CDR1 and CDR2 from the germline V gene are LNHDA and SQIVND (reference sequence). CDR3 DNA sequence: TGTGCCAGTACCGCGGTCGACAGGGGGTCAACCATATATTTT. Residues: CASTAVDRGSTIYF.

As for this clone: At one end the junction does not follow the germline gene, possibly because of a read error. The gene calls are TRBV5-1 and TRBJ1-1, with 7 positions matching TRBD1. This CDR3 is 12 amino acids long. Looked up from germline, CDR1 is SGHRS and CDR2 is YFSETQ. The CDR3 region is CASSLEAGQAHF. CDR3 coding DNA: TGCGCCAGCAGCTTGGAGGCAGGACAGGCTCACTTT.

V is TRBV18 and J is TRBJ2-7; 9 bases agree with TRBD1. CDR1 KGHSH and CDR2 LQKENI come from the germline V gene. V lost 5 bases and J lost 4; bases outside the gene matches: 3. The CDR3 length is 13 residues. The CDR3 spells CASSSGQGYEQYF. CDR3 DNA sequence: TGTGCCAGCTCATCGGGACAGGGTTACGAGCAGTACTTC.

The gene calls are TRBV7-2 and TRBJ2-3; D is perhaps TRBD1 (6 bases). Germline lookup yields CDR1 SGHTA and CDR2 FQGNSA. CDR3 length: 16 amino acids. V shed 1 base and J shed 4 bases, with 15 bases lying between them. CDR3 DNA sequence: TGTGCCAGCAGCTTAGTGGCCACAGGGTATGCAGATACGCAGTATTTT. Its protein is CASSLVATGYADTQYF.

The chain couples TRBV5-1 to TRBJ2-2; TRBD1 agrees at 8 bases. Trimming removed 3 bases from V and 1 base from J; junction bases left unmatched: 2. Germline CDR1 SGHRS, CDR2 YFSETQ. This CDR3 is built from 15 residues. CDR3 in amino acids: CASSSTGGNTGELFF. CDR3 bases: TGCGCCAGCAGCTCAACAGGGGGGAACACCGGGGAGCTGTTTTTT.

The CDR3 loop reads CASSLAGVETQYF. For the CDR3, the DNA is TGTGCCAGCAGCTTGGCGGGGGTGGAGACCCAGTACTTC. J is TRBJ2-5 and V is TRBV5-4, with D possibly being TRBD2 (6 bases). Germline-derived CDR1 and CDR2 are SGHNT and YYREEE (reference sequence). V was trimmed by 0 bases and J by 5 bases, leaving 8 bases between them. This CDR3 is 13 amino acids long.